This entry is about one TCR beta chain. This sample also contains other DNA sequences that code for the same CDR3. Seattle participants joined during active infection and were tracked over time. This entry comes from a study of blood T cell repertoires in COVID-19. Study background: Italy, Spain and the United States were the sources of the convalescent and acute COVID-19 samples. The cDNA or gDNA used as material had been derived from T cells, B-cell-depleted T cells, or PBMCs.

Authors' data handling: Reference gene primers were amplified, and this amplification served to estimate nucleated cell counts. Sequencing used immunoSEQ multiplex PCR; TCRdb keeps in-frame clones, though not all of them. V and J calls and clone size are as listed in that table; D and trimming were resolved from the DNA. The table records about 400,000 clones, 86% of them present only once. The germline gives CDR1 LGHNA, CDR2 YSLEER. The CDR3 consists of 15 residues. Trimming cost V 1 base and J 6 bases; bases outside gene matches: 6. This receptor was identified in a woman aged 55-70 years with COVID-19, enrolled during active disease. The chain is built from TRBV4-3 and TRBJ1-2; 9 bases align to TRBD1. The specimen was peripheral blood. CDR3 sequence reads: CASSQGTGTGNGYTF. In DNA form, the CDR3 reads TGCGCCAGCAGCCAAGGAACGGGGACAGGGAATGGCTACACCTTC.